What follows is one T cell receptor beta chain and its context. This record belongs to a study of shared clonotypes between healthy human individuals. Profiled with immunoSEQ multiplex PCR; TCRdb holds only in-frame clones, not every one. Of around 980,000 clones in the sample, approximately 80% are singletons; the top ten hold roughly 0.62%. Germline V gene lookup returns CDR1 SGHRS and CDR2 YFSETQ. This CDR3 has 14 residues. Trimming stripped 1 base from V and 0 bases from J, with 8 bases between. This TCR was recovered from a young man in good health. Some clones in this sample may be carry-over from other donors' samples. Specimen: memory CD4+ T cells from PBMCs. Described subset: CD45RA-negative fraction. The chain carries TRBV5-1 and TRBJ2-7; D gene uncertain. The CDR3 nucleotides are TGCGCCAGCAGCTTGTTGATTTTCTCCTACGAGCAGTACTTC. Translating it yields CASSLLIFSYEQYF.